Below, 25 T cell receptor beta chains from the same sample are listed, as sequenced in a study of blood T cell repertoires in COVID-19. The data were produced by immunoSEQ multiplex PCR, yet TCRdb's version contains in-frame clones alone and is incomplete. In the table there are about 140,000 clones, about 90% of which are singletons. The material sequenced was peripheral blood. The receptor source for this set is an older woman with acute or convalescent COVID-19.

The chain couples TRBV2 to TRBJ2-3; D not certain. Germline CDR1 reads SNHLY; CDR2 reads FYNNEI. Trimming shortened V by 6 bases and J by 2 bases, and 15 bases separated the two germline ends. The CDR3 has 15 residues. The CDR3 nucleotides read TGTGCCAGCAGAGGTCACGGGTCGGACACAGATACGCAGTATTTT. Translating gives CASRGHGSDTDTQYF.

This rearrangement joins TRBV6-2 or TRBV6-3 to TRBJ2-3; 14 bases are shared with TRBD2. V gave up 5 bases and J gave up 1 base; unmatched junction bases: 2. In germline, CDR1 is MNHEY, CDR2 SVGEGT. CDR3 size: 16 residues. CDR3 coding DNA: TGTGCCAGCAGTGAGGGACTAGCGGGGGGCACAGATACGCAGTATTTT. This codes for CASSEGLAGGTDTQYF.

The CDR3 loop is CASSLTATVTDTQYF. The CDR3 DNA follows: TGTGCCAGCAGTTTGACCGCGACAGTCACAGATACGCAGTATTTT. The chain recombines TRBV27 with TRBJ2-3; D is perhaps TRBD1 (5 bases). In germline, CDR1 is MNHEY, CDR2 SMNVEV (reference sequence). This CDR3 region has 15 residues. Between the trimmed V and J ends, which lost 3 bases and 2 bases, there was a span of 12 bases.

This chain links TRBV25-1 with TRBJ1-1; a possible D gene is TRBD1 (5 bases). Germline V gene sequence: CDR1 MGHDK, CDR2 SYGVNS. The CDR3 is made up of 15 amino acids. V was cut by 3 bases and J by 3 bases, with 14 bases left in between. In DNA, the CDR3 is TGTGCCAGCAGTGAGTGGGGAGGGGTGGACACTGAAGCTTTCTTT. Protein: CASSEWGGVDTEAFF.

A note on this clone: The sample has other DNA sequences that encode this CDR3 too. The chain joins TRBV7-9 to TRBJ2-3; 14 nucleotides agree with TRBD2. The J segment lost 11 bases and the V segment lost 3 bases, leaving 4 bases of the junction unmatched. The CDR3 is 14 amino acids. Germline V gene data show CDR1 as SEHNR and CDR2 as FQNEAQ (reference sequence). CDR3 DNA sequence: TGTGCCAGCAGCTTGACTAGCGGGGGGGGGCGGCAGTATTTT. Amino acids: CASSLTSGGGRQYF. The entire variable domain, with the rest obtained from reference TRBV7-9 and TRBJ2-3, is as follows: DTGVSQNPRHKITKRGQNVTFRCDPISEHNRLYWYRQTLGQGPEFLTYFQNEAQLEKSRLLSDRFSAERPKGSFSTLEIQRTEQGDSAMYLCASSLTSGGGRQYFGPGTRLTVL.

This chain uses TRBV28 with TRBJ2-7, with 11 nucleotides matching TRBD1. Germline V CDR1 and CDR2: MDHEN, SYDVKM. V lost 7 bases and J lost 0; bases outside the gene matches: 8. The CDR3 covers 16 residues. The chain's CDR3 is CASKSSGTGGSYEQYF. The CDR3 region has the DNA TGTGCCAGCAAATCCTCCGGGACAGGGGGCTCCTACGAGCAGTACTTC.

V usage is TRBV7-9 and J usage is TRBJ2-3; 9 bases line up with TRBD2. Germline values: CDR1 SEHNR, CDR2 FQNEAQ (reference sequence). The CDR3 consists of 17 residues. Losses at the gene ends were 0 bases for V and 2 bases for J; bases not matched to a gene: 6. The CDR3, as DNA: TGTGCCAGCAGCTTAGCGCTGGCGGGGGGGATCACAGATACGCAGTATTTT. Its translation is CASSLALAGGITDTQYF. The variable domain in full, with the rest retrieved from reference TRBV7-9 and TRBJ2-3, is DTGVSQNPRHKITKRGQNVTFRCDPISEHNRLYWYRQTLGQGPEFLTYFQNEAQLEKSRLLSDRFSAERPKGSFSTLEIQRTEQGDSAMYLCASSLALAGGITDTQYFGPGTRLTVL.

V is TRBV20-1 and J is TRBJ2-1, with 8 nucleotides matching TRBD1. V lost 3 bases, J lost 4 bases, and 8 bases stayed unmatched. CDR1 is DFQATT and CDR2 is SNEGSKA in the germline V gene (reference sequence). The CDR3 is 15 amino acids. As DNA, the CDR3 is TGCAGTGCTAGTAGTGGCAGGGGGCTGTACAATGAGCAGTTCTTC. As protein: CSASSGRGLYNEQFF.

This clone has a single count. J is TRBJ1-1 and V is TRBV5-1; possible D gene TRBD1, 6 bases. The CDR3 sequence is 18 residues long. Trimming stripped 0 bases from V and 5 bases from J, with 23 bases between. In germline, CDR1 is SGHRS, CDR2 YFSETQ. The CDR3: CASSLVSGTPYSGTEAFF. The CDR3 DNA reads as TGCGCCAGCAGCTTGGTATCCGGGACACCCTACAGTGGGACTGAAGCTTTCTTT.

In nucleotides, the CDR3 is TGCGCCAGCAGCATCGGGACAGGGATTGTTGAAGCTTTCTTT. It is translated as CASSIGTGIVEAFF. The rearrangement links TRBV5-1 to TRBJ1-1, with 9 bases matching TRBD1. The CDR3 is 14 residues long. J lost 7 bases, V lost 4 bases, and 8 bases had no gene match. CDR1 and CDR2 (germline): SGHRS, YFSETQ.

This sequence joins TRBV18 and TRBJ2-3; D not certain. The germline V and J ends were trimmed by 1 base and 0 bases, with 11 bases remaining between them. This CDR3 region has 16 residues. CDR1 KGHSH and CDR2 LQKENI come from the germline V gene. The DNA for the CDR3 is TGTGCCAGCTCACCACGATCCTTGGCTAGCACAGATACGCAGTATTTT. This translates into CASSPRSLASTDTQYF.

The rearrangement joins TRBV2 to TRBJ1-2; 8 bases are shared with TRBD1. The CDR3 is 16 residues long. The trim removed 5 bases at V and 1 base at J, leaving 9 bases unmatched. Germline V gene sequence: CDR1 SNHLY, CDR2 FYNNEI. The CDR3 DNA follows: TGTGCCAGCAGTCAGGGTAGGACAGGGTTTAACTATGGCTACACCTTC. This sequence encodes CASSQGRTGFNYGYTF.

Only one count was recorded for this clone. The V call is TRBV4-3, the J call TRBJ1-2; D remains ambiguous. V lost 5 bases and J lost 2, with 12 bases in between. Germline assignment: CDR1 LGHNA and CDR2 YSLEER. This CDR3 has 14 amino acids. The CDR3 reads CASSVTVGNYGYTF. CDR3 bases: TGCGCCAGCAGCGTGACCGTCGGGAACTATGGCTACACCTTC.

Only a few counts were recorded for this clone. The V gene is TRBV2, the J gene TRBJ1-1; D gene unclear. V dropped 2 bases and J dropped 1 base, with 8 bases sitting between them. Germline loops: CDR1 SNHLY, CDR2 FYNNEI. The CDR3 covers 14 residues. The CDR3 DNA is TGTGCCAGCAGTGAAAATCCCGGGAACACTGAAGCTTTCTTT. Translated: CASSENPGNTEAFF.

A single count supports this clone. The rearrangement links TRBV7-9 to TRBJ2-3, with D possibly matching TRBD1 (5 bases). The CDR3 is 15 amino acids. The germline gives CDR1 SEHNR, CDR2 FQNEAQ (reference sequence). V was trimmed by 2 bases and J by 1 base, leaving 10 bases between them. The CDR3 protein is CASSLQGMGTDTQYF. CDR3 nucleotide sequence: TGTGCCAGCAGCTTACAGGGTATGGGCACAGATACGCAGTATTTT.

This chain uses TRBV24-1 with TRBJ2-1, with 8 nucleotides matching TRBD1. Trimming removed 3 bases from V and 0 bases from J; junction bases left unmatched: 3. The length of the CDR3 is 16 residues. Per germline, CDR1 KGHDR and CDR2 SFDVKD. The CDR3 region is CATSDQTGGSYNEQFF. The CDR3 nucleotides are TGTGCCACCAGTGATCAAACAGGGGGCTCCTACAATGAGCAGTTCTTC.

This chain connects TRBV4-3 to TRBJ1-2; D remains unclear. The CDR3 contains 16 residues. V dropped 4 bases and J dropped 3 bases, with 18 bases sitting between them. The V gene's germline CDR1 is LGHNA and CDR2 YSLEER. CDR3 region: CASSPALSEGDYGYTF. The CDR3 DNA sequence: TGCGCCAGCAGCCCAGCTCTTTCAGAGGGAGACTATGGCTACACCTTC.

This clone has more than one count but fewer than ten. This rearrangement joins TRBV11-2 to TRBJ2-3, with 9 nucleotides matching TRBD1. The CDR3 covers 16 residues. V lost 5 bases, J lost 2 bases, and 8 bases stayed unmatched. The germline gives CDR1 SGHAT, CDR2 FQNNGV. This CDR3 reads CASSPYGQGSTDTQYF. CDR3 in DNA: TGTGCCAGCAGCCCCTACGGACAGGGGTCCACAGATACGCAGTATTTT.

This chain links TRBV6-6 with TRBJ2-5; D remains ambiguous. The V and J ends lost 0 bases and 4 bases respectively, with 3 bases between them. The CDR3 totals 12 residues. The germline V gene encodes CDR1 MNHNY and CDR2 SVGAGI (reference sequence). CDR3 in amino acids: CASSYSRETQYF. CDR3 coding DNA: TGTGCCAGCAGTTACTCGAGAGAGACCCAGTACTTC.

The genes are TRBV5-1 and TRBJ1-1; 8 nucleotides match TRBD1. The V gene end was trimmed by 2 bases and the J gene end by 11 bases; junction bases not matched to a gene: 14. CDR1 and CDR2 from the germline V gene are SGHRS and YFSETQ. CDR3 length: 15 residues. DNA for the CDR3: TGCGCCAGCAGCTTAGGACAGGGTTGGGATGTTTCGGCTTTCTTT. Its protein is CASSLGQGWDVSAFF.

The chain has TRBV5-1 and TRBJ2-7; D is uncertain. The V end was cut by 7 bases, the J end by 5 bases, with 10 bases between. The CDR3 is 11 amino acids. Per the germline V gene, CDR1 is SGHRS and CDR2 is YFSETQ. The CDR3 loop reads CASRPQNEQYF. The DNA of the CDR3 is TGCGCCAGCCGCCCCCAGAACGAGCAGTACTTC.

V gene TRBV27 combines with J gene TRBJ2-1, with 7 bases aligning to TRBD2. V shed 4 bases, J shed 9 bases, and the junction held 9 bases outside the gene matches. CDR1 and CDR2 (germline): MNHEY, SMNVEV (reference sequence). The CDR3 has 14 amino acids. In nucleotides, the CDR3 is TGTGCCAGCAGTTCAAACCGGGGGGAAGGTGAGCAGTTCTTC. It yields the protein CASSSNRGEGEQFF.

This clone was picked up one time. The genes are TRBV10-3 and TRBJ2-1; D might be TRBD1 (7 bases). The CDR3 runs to 13 residues. Germline values: CDR1 ENHRY, CDR2 SYGVKD. Trimming removed 11 bases at V and 6 bases at J, with 17 bases between. Written as DNA, the CDR3 is TGTGCCGTCCAGGAGGGGGCTCCCAATGAGCAGTTCTTC. Translation gives CAVQEGAPNEQFF.

This clone was observed once. This chain links TRBV19 with TRBJ2-7; the match to TRBD1 covers 9 bases. The germline V gene has CDR1 LNHDA and CDR2 SQIVND (reference sequence). After removal of 5 bases from V and 5 bases from J, the junction contained 10 bases not matched to a gene. The CDR3 length is 15 residues. CDR3 region: CASSLQGQGFNEQYF. CDR3 sequence (DNA): TGTGCCAGTAGTCTCCAGGGACAGGGTTTCAACGAGCAGTACTTC.

The chain carries TRBV5-4 and TRBJ1-2; TRBD1 aligns across 9 bases. J gave up 7 bases and V 2 bases, and 3 bases lay outside the gene matches. CDR3 length equals 13 residues. Germline V CDR1 and CDR2: SGHNT, YYREEE (reference sequence). CDR3 sequence (DNA): TGTGCCAGCAGCTTACAGGGGGCAGGTGGCTACACCTTC. Translating it yields CASSLQGAGGYTF.